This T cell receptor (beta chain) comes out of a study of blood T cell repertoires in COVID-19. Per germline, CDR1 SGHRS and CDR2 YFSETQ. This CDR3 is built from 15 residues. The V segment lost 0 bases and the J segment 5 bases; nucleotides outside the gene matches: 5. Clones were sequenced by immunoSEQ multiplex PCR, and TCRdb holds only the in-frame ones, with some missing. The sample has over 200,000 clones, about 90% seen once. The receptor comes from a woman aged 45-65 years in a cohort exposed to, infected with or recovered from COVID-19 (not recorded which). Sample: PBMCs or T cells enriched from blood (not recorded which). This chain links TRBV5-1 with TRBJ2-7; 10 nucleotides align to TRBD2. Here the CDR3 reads CASSLDGTSDHEQYF. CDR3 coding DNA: TGCGCCAGCAGCTTGGATGGGACTAGCGACCACGAGCAGTACTTC. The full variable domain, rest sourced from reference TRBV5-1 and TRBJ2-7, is KAGVTQTPRYLIKTRGQQVTLSCSPISGHRSVSWYQQTPGQGLQFLFEYFSETQRNKGNFPGRFSGRQFSNSRSEMNVSTLELGDSALYLCASSLDGTSDHEQYFGPGTRLTVT.